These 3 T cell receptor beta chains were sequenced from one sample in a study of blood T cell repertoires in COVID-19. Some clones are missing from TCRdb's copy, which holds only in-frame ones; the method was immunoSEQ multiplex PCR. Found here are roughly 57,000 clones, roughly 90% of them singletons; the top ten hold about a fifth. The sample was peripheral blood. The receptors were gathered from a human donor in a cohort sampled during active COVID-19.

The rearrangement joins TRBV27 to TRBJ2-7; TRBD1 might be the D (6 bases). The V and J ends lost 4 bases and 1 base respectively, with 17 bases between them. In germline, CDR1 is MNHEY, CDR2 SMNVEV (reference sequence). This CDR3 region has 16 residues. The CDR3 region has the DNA TGTGCCAGCAGTTCCGGGTGGGCAGGGGATTCCTACGAGCAGTACTTC. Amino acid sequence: CASSSGWAGDSYEQYF.

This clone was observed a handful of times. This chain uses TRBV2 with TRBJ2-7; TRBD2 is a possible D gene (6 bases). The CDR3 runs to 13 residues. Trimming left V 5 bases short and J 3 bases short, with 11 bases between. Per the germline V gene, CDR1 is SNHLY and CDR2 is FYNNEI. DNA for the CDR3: TGTGCCAGCAGTCTTAATAGCGGCTACGAGCAGTACTTC. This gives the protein CASSLNSGYEQYF.

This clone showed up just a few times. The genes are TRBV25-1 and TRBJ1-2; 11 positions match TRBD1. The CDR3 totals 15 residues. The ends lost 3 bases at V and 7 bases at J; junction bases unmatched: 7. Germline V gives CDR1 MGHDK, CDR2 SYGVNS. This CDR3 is CASSDPGQGEVGYTF. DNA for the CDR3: TGTGCCAGCAGTGATCCGGGACAGGGGGAAGTTGGCTACACCTTC.